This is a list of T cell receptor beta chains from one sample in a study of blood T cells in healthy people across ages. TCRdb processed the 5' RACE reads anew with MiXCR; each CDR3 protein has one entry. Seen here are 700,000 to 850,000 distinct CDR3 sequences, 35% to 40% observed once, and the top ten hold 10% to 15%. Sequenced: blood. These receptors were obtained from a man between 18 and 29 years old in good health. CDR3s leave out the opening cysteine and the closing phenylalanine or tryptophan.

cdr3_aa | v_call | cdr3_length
ASSFSRGGEDTQY | TRBV7-2 | 13
ASRSRGGGRNEQF | TRBV19 | 13
ASSQDRGGDTEAF | TRBV4-3 | 13
ASSQDLRGGETQY | TRBV4-3 | 13
ASSERGRDSSPLH | TRBV2 | 13
ASSDHGDGANVLT | TRBV6-1 | 13
ASSQWWLSSYNEQF | TRBV4-3 | 14
ASRGGIGETQY | TRBV6-2/TRBV6-3 | 11
ASNSPQNNYGYT | TRBV7-9 | 12
ASSQDLSRAKGTLH | TRBV3-1 | 14
ASSERASGASYERY | TRBV2 | 14
ASSQDRLAGGLTGELF | TRBV4-3 | 16
ASSAGPSYNEQY | TRBV7-7 | 12
ASSQRGGLSYEQY | TRBV11-2 | 13
ASSWTGGDGYT | TRBV7-3 | 11
ASSQGGAQTGLGEQY | TRBV4-2 | 15
ASSLDVGLNTEAF | TRBV5-1 | 13
ASSQVLTPLGYGYT | TRBV4-3 | 14
ASSFQPGTAETQY | TRBV5-1 | 13
ASSVSRLEETQY | TRBV25-1 | 12
SGGGGNYGYT | TRBV29-1 | 10
SARDKSTLARGYT | TRBV20-1 | 13
ASSYDVTAGAF | TRBV6-6 | 11
AAGTVDQPQH | TRBV10-3 | 10
SLAQVAGDYNEQF | TRBV29-1 | 13
ASSSGFQNNEQY | TRBV5-8 | 12
SAPGDRANYGYT | TRBV20-1 | 12
ASSLRGENEKLF | TRBV7-9 | 12
ASSHAGGLGGNGQF | TRBV12-3/TRBV12-4 | 14
ASSLTGGLTNEKLF | TRBV7-3 | 14
ASSLGRRTGTQY | TRBV6-5 | 12
SANPANQPNYGYT | TRBV20-1 | 13
ASRDERGDNEQF | TRBV12-3/TRBV12-4 | 12
ASTLQPTDTQY | TRBV7-2 | 11
ASSQQGAGLVFNEQF | TRBV4-1 | 15
ASSILGGHTPTEAF | TRBV7-8 | 14
SASLLSGSRTDTQY | TRBV20-1 | 14
ASSFWTRPDNEQF | TRBV7-2 | 13
ASSLGGSNEKLF | TRBV12-3/TRBV12-4 | 12
ASSPWLAGTGEQY | TRBV28 | 13
AISGSADQPQH | TRBV10-3 | 11
ASSYGQGNTEAF | TRBV5-1 | 12
ASRRWVAEAF | TRBV12-3/TRBV12-4 | 10
ASSQGTGRRDGELF | TRBV4-2 | 14
ATSDFWPPRDTQY | TRBV24-1 | 13
ASSQGTSGRSDTQY | TRBV3-1 | 14
ASTSGGSTDTQY | TRBV7-2 | 12
TSSQGSRDRWDEQY | TRBV4-3 | 14
SVDEDFSYNEQF | TRBV29-1 | 12
AGRYIGATEAF | TRBV5-6 | 11
SGTGPPNSPNEQF | TRBV20-1 | 13
ASSVGSAGEQF | TRBV9 | 11
ASSQGAGQLYGYT | TRBV4-2 | 13
ASSLSEGRPGVTQY | TRBV5-1 | 14